One and the same sample provided the 24 T cell receptor beta chains below, sequenced in a study of CD8 T cells in ankylosing spondylitis. Study-wide results and caveats: In ankylosing spondylitis blood, a motif of seven to nine highly homologous TCR beta variants appeared characteristic.

TCRdb reanalysed the 5' RACE reads using MiXCR and keeps one entry per CDR3 protein. The table records about 210,000 distinct CDR3 sequences, about 6.7% of them present only once. Their recognized antigens are unknown. The sequenced sample was blood, either unsorted or a sorted T cell fraction (not recorded which). Every receptor here comes from a male donor with ankylosing spondylitis.

This clonotype has at least ten counts. The chain joins TRBV28 to TRBJ1-5; TRBD1 matches 8 bases. With 6 bases clipped from V and 4 bases from J, the junction kept 2 bases outside the gene matches. This CDR3 has 13 amino acids. The V gene's germline CDR1 is MDHEN and CDR2 SYDVKM. The DNA for the CDR3 is TGTGCCAGCAGCAACAGGGGGAATCAGCCCCAGCATTTT. It translates to CASSNRGNQPQHF.

On this clonotype: A read error is possible here, since a much larger clone lies one base away. The gene calls are TRBV7-9 and TRBJ2-2; D perhaps matches TRBD2 (5 bases). This CDR3 comprises 15 residues. CDR1 is SEHNR and CDR2 is FQNEAQ in the germline V gene (reference sequence). Here the CDR3 reads CASTPMDSRAGVLFF. The CDR3 nucleotides read TGTGCCAGCACCCCTATGGATAGTCGGGCCGGGGTGCTGTTTTTT.

This clonotype has at least ten counts. The chain links TRBV6-2 or TRBV6-3 to TRBJ2-7; D possibly corresponds to TRBD1 (6 bases). This CDR3 region has 15 residues. Trimming shortened V by 6 bases and J by 0 bases, and 15 bases separated the two germline ends. Germline CDR1 reads MNHEY; CDR2 reads SVGEGT. The CDR3 reads CASRAGQKISYEQYF. In DNA form, the CDR3 reads TGTGCCAGCAGGGCCGGACAGAAAATCTCCTACGAGCAGTACTTC.

This clonotype has a count of ten or more. The chain has TRBV5-1 and TRBJ1-1; no clear D. The CDR3 loop spans 14 amino acids. The V gene's germline CDR1 is SGHRS and CDR2 YFSETQ. Trimming stripped 0 bases from V and 0 bases from J, with 6 bases between. The CDR3 spells CASSLVSLNTEAFF. Written as DNA, the CDR3 is TGCGCCAGCAGCTTGGTAAGCCTGAACACTGAAGCTTTCTTT.

This clonotype was recorded at least ten times. This chain links TRBV12-3 or TRBV12-4 with TRBJ2-3, with D possibly matching TRBD2 (6 bases). The germline V and J ends were trimmed by 3 bases and 2 bases, with 18 bases remaining between them. This CDR3 is 17 amino acids long. The chain's CDR3 is CASSFNPPGAVTDTQYF. The CDR3 nucleotides are TGTGCCAGCAGTTTCAATCCTCCGGGAGCGGTCACAGATACGCAGTATTTT.

This clonotype was detected only a few times. The genes are TRBV5-6 and TRBJ1-5, with D unresolved. The V end was cut by 0 bases, the J end by 1 base, with 8 bases between. The germline V gene has CDR1 SGHDT and CDR2 YYEEEE. The CDR3 length is 15 residues. The CDR3: CASSLGEWSNQPQHF. Written as DNA, the CDR3 is TGTGCCAGCAGCTTGGGGGAGTGGAGCAATCAGCCCCAGCATTTT.

The sample holds many counts of this clonotype. The chain combines TRBV29-1 with TRBJ2-7; D is uncertain. The CDR3 is 12 residues long. CDR1 and CDR2 (germline): SQVTM, ANQGSEA. V lost 1 base to trimming and J lost 2 bases, with 6 bases between them. The CDR3 nucleotides read TGCAGCGTTGAAGGACCAGCCTACGAGCAGTACTTC. Protein: CSVEGPAYEQYF.

This clonotype showed up many times. This chain uses TRBV24-1 with TRBJ1-5; tentative D call: TRBD1 (6 bases). Germline V gene sequence: CDR1 KGHDR, CDR2 SFDVKD. The V and J ends lost 4 bases and 6 bases respectively, with 12 bases between them. The CDR3 is made up of 14 amino acids. The CDR3 reads CATSDKGVSQPQHF. In DNA form, the CDR3 reads TGTGCCACCAGTGACAAGGGGGTAAGTCAGCCCCAGCATTTT.

V is TRBV2 and J is TRBJ2-1, with D unclear. Germline-derived CDR1 and CDR2 are SNHLY and FYNNEI. The CDR3 sequence is 14 residues long. Trimming took off 7 bases at V and 0 bases at J, with 10 bases between the two ends. CDR3 nucleotide sequence: TGTGCCAGCAAAAGGGATAGCTCCTACAATGAGCAGTTCTTC. This sequence encodes CASKRDSSYNEQFF.

Turning to this clonotype: A much larger clone lies one base from this, so it may be a read error. This chain joins TRBV20-1 and TRBJ1-1, with D possibly matching TRBD1 (5 bases). Between the trimmed V and J ends, which lost 7 bases and 3 bases, there was a span of 15 bases. Germline V CDR1 and CDR2: DFQATT, SNEGSKA (reference sequence). The CDR3 totals 13 residues. The CDR3 loop is CSVKGEKDTEAFF. The CDR3 DNA follows: TGCAGTGTAAAAGGGGAGAAGGACACTGAAGCTTTCTTT.

This rearrangement joins TRBV13 to TRBJ2-1, with 8 bases lining up with TRBD2. Trimming removed 4 bases from V and 2 bases from J; junction bases left unmatched: 4. CDR1 is PRHDT, CDR2 FYEKMQ, per germline (reference sequence). The CDR3 consists of 15 residues. CDR3 in amino acids: CASSYSGAPYNEQFF. CDR3 nucleotides: TGTGCCAGCAGCTATAGCGGGGCCCCCTACAATGAGCAGTTCTTC.

Regarding this clonotype: A clone one base away is much larger, so this may be a read error. The genes are TRBV28 and TRBJ2-7; D might be TRBD1 (5 bases). The CDR3 contains 14 residues. CDR1 is MDHEN, CDR2 SYDVKM, per germline. The CDR3 DNA follows: TGTGCCCGCAGTCTGACAGCGTACTCCTACGAGCAGTACTTC. It is translated as CARSLTAYSYEQYF.

The table lists this clonotype with a few counts. This rearrangement joins TRBV4-3 to TRBJ2-1, with TRBD2 identical over 8 bases. Per the germline V gene, CDR1 is LGHNA and CDR2 is YSLEER. This CDR3 has 15 amino acids. V lost 4 bases, J lost 4 bases, and 6 bases stayed unmatched. This CDR3 reads CASSRSGTQYNEQFF. The DNA for the CDR3 is TGCGCCAGCAGCCGTAGCGGGACTCAGTACAATGAGCAGTTCTTC.

A few counts support this clonotype. The rearrangement uses TRBV7-9 and TRBJ2-5, with 13 bases that match TRBD2. Germline V CDR1 and CDR2: SEHNR, FQNEAQ (reference sequence). V shed 5 bases and J 5 bases; nucleotides not matched to a gene: 11. This CDR3 is 17 amino acids long. In nucleotides, the CDR3 is TGTGCCAGCAGCCCTGGACTAGCGGGAGTTATCAGGGAGACCCAGTACTTC. Its protein is CASSPGLAGVIRETQYF.

The chain carries TRBV28 and TRBJ2-1; D call uncertain. Germline values: CDR1 MDHEN, CDR2 SYDVKM. Trimming stripped 7 bases from V and 10 bases from J, with 11 bases between. The CDR3 sequence is 11 residues long. The CDR3 here is CASTRLGEQFF. CDR3 in DNA: TGTGCCAGCACTAGGCTAGGGGAGCAGTTCTTC.

This clonotype was seen many times. The chain combines TRBV24-1 with TRBJ2-5; 7 bases agree with TRBD2. This CDR3 is 14 amino acids long. The germline V gene has CDR1 KGHDR and CDR2 SFDVKD. Trimming removed 7 bases from V and 5 bases from J; junction bases left unmatched: 9. In DNA form, the CDR3 reads TGTGCCACCAGCCCTTGGGGGGAGGGTGAGACCCAGTACTTC. This codes for CATSPWGEGETQYF.

This clonotype was counted between two and nine times. This chain links TRBV9 with TRBJ2-7, with D tentatively TRBD1 (7 bases). The CDR3 is 13 amino acids. Per germline, CDR1 SGDLS and CDR2 YYNGEE. The V end was cut by 5 bases, the J end by 6 bases, with 15 bases between. CDR3 sequence reads: CASRPQGGSEQYF. Written as DNA, the CDR3 is TGTGCCAGCAGGCCCCAGGGGGGATCCGAGCAGTACTTC. Full variable domain (rest looked up from reference TRBV9 and TRBJ2-7): DSGVTQTPKHLITATGQRVTLRCSPRSGDLSVYWYQQSLDQGLQFLIQYYNGEERAKGNILERFSAQQFPDLHSELNLSSLELGDSALYFCASRPQGGSEQYFGPGTRLTVT.

The rearrangement uses TRBV20-1 and TRBJ2-1; 7 bases map to TRBD1. Germline loops: CDR1 DFQATT, CDR2 SNEGSKA (reference sequence). This CDR3 is 11 amino acids long. V trimming: 5 bases; J trimming: 12 bases; junction bases outside the gene matches: 7. The CDR3: CSAQHRGMQFF. CDR3 DNA: TGCAGTGCTCAACACAGGGGTATGCAGTTCTTC.

This clonotype has just a few counts. J is TRBJ1-1 and V is TRBV5-6; D remains unclear. V lost 4 bases, J lost 6 bases, and 13 bases lay in between. Germline V lookup: CDR1 SGHDT, CDR2 YYEEEE. The CDR3 extends over 13 amino acids. As DNA, the CDR3 is TGTGCCAGCAGCCCCGGGATCCTCTCTGAAGCTTTCTTT. Translated: CASSPGILSEAFF.

This clonotype was recorded at least ten times. The chain joins TRBV29-1 to TRBJ1-2, with 9 bases lining up with TRBD1. Germline V gene lookup returns CDR1 SQVTM and CDR2 ANQGSEA. This CDR3 comprises 16 residues. The junction had 8 bases not matched to a gene; V was cut back by 3 bases and J by 0 bases. The CDR3 coding sequence is TGCAGCGTTGAGGCTGGGACAGGGTACCCTAACTATGGCTACACCTTC. It is translated as CSVEAGTGYPNYGYTF.

This clonotype has a count of ten or more. V usage is TRBV5-1 and J usage is TRBJ2-7; D tentatively reads TRBD1 or TRBD2 (7 bases each). Germline-derived CDR1 and CDR2 are SGHRS and YFSETQ. Deletions cut 3 bases from V and 5 bases from J, with 12 bases between. CDR3 size: 13 residues. The CDR3 loop reads CASSSQGGDEQYF. The CDR3 DNA is TGCGCCAGCAGCTCTCAGGGGGGGGACGAGCAGTACTTC.

The chain recombines TRBV9 with TRBJ2-1, with TRBD2 identical over 7 bases. CDR1 and CDR2 from the germline V gene are SGDLS and YYNGEE. The J segment lost 5 bases and the V segment lost 1 base, leaving 18 bases of the junction unmatched. There are 19 residues in the CDR3. The CDR3 nucleotides are TGTGCCAGCAGCGTATTCCCGCCCACTTCTAGCGGTCACCACAATGAGCAGTTCTTC. Translated: CASSVFPPTSSGHHNEQFF.

The genes are TRBV7-9 and TRBJ1-1, with no clear D. Germline CDR1 SEHNR, CDR2 FQNEAQ (reference sequence). The V end lost 1 base, the J end lost 4 bases, and 10 bases lay between the germline ends. The CDR3 is 14 amino acids. The CDR3 nucleotides read TGTGCCAGCAGCTTAGTAGGGCCGGGCACTGAAGCTTTCTTT. Translated: CASSLVGPGTEAFF.

In its sample, this clonotype was seen many times. This chain connects TRBV20-1 to TRBJ2-7; a weak D match, TRBD2 (5 bases). CDR1 and CDR2 from the germline V gene are DFQATT and SNEGSKA (reference sequence). This CDR3 has 14 amino acids. Trimming removed 3 bases from V and 3 bases from J, with 15 bases in between. CDR3 DNA: TGCAGTGCTAGGGATAACGGGATCAGCTACGAGCAGTACTTC. This sequence encodes CSARDNGISYEQYF.